The sequence of this TCR beta chain was determined in a study of Graves' ophthalmopathy and Graves' hyperthyroidism. Study context: The blood sample was drawn at first diagnosis and before any treatment. Whole-study findings and limits: With a specificity of 72.22% and a sensitivity of roughly 71%, the model predicted ophthalmopathy progression.

The study excluded patients with other autoimmune diseases, uncontrolled infections, pregnancy or lactation. For this clonotype: Its antigen is currently unknown.

Trimming cost V 3 bases and J 0 bases; bases outside gene matches: 14. The germline V gene encodes CDR1 SGHRS and CDR2 YFSETQ. The length of the CDR3 is 18 residues. Beta-chain TCR CDR3 regions were amplified from RNA transcripts. The first round was an RT-PCR with HTBI primers, and the second round was a multiplex PCR. From the multiplex PCR reads, TCRdb called clonotypes with MiXCR, one entry per CDR3 protein. The sample holds 500,000 to 800,000 distinct CDR3 sequences, about 38% seen once. The rearrangement links TRBV5-1 to TRBJ2-5, with 7 bases identical to TRBD1. What was sequenced was peripheral blood. This receptor was taken from an adult man with Graves' ophthalmopathy. The DNA of the CDR3 is TGCGCCAGCAGCTCACCATGGGACAGTATTCGGTACCAAGAGACCCAGTACTTC. Translating gives CASSSPWDSIRYQETQYF.